This T cell receptor (beta chain) was captured in a study of blood T cell repertoires in COVID-19. On the study more broadly: The analysed material was cDNA or gDNA that came from T cells, B-cell-depleted T cells, or PBMCs.

Followed over time, Seattle patients had been enrolled while infection was active. The germline V gene has CDR1 MRHNA and CDR2 SNTAGT. CDR3 length: 15 residues. V gave up 5 bases and J gave up 1 base; unmatched junction bases: 3. Only in-frame clones appear in the TCRdb table, and some are missing; sequencing was by immunoSEQ multiplex PCR. The profile shows roughly 100,000 clones, approximately 80% of them singletons. The sequenced material came from peripheral blood. This receptor was obtained from an elderly man with COVID-19, enrolled during active disease. This sequence joins TRBV6-4 and TRBJ2-1, with 9 bases fitting TRBD1. The CDR3 is CASSPGTGSYNEQFF. In nucleotides, the CDR3 is TGTGCCAGCAGTCCCGGGACAGGGTCCTACAATGAGCAGTTCTTC.